This entry concerns a single T cell receptor beta chain. Its specificity is unknown. The source of the sample is a study of cytomegalovirus exposure and HLA in healthy donors. The study's findings and limits: The authors later found TCR association rates varying by HLA locus, with DRB1 most and HLA-C fewest. Analysis was carried out at a later point, and it linked a missense DCLRE1C variant to TCR beta V- and J-gene trimming.

The PCR had 60 Vbeta and 13 Jbeta primers. Study processing details: Roughly 11 million shared chains were among the about 80 million unique TCR beta chains that a later analysis counted. Using immunoSEQ multiplex PCR, the repertoire was profiled, and TCRdb retains in-frame clones only, with some absent. The DNA gave D and trimming, while V, J and clone size come from that table. The table includes approximately 190,000 clones, 80% to 85% detected once. The CDR3 has 15 residues. Germline CDR1 MNHEY, CDR2 SMNVEV (reference sequence). Deletions cut 5 bases from V and 0 bases from J, with 8 bases between.

The rearrangement links TRBV27 to TRBJ2-6; D ambiguous. The sequencing sample was made of PBMCs. The sequence derives from a woman aged 18-29 years in good health and CMV-seronegative. CDR3 region: CASSPAPSGANVLTF. As DNA, the CDR3 is TGTGCCAGCAGTCCAGCGCCCTCTGGGGCCAACGTCCTGACTTTC.